This TCR beta chain was recorded in a study of shared clonotypes between healthy human individuals. Study-wide points: The diversity represented, both genetic and in exposure history, was limited by few donors.

About this clone: The antigen is unknown.

Among the donors, all were Caucasian adults who lived in Nashville, Tennessee. The assay ran at deep level. Sequencing on ten immunoSEQ deep assay plates was performed for unsorted PBMC DNA. Sequencing used immunoSEQ multiplex PCR; TCRdb keeps in-frame clones, though not all of them. The table lists fewer than 600,000 clones, less than 85% of them singletons. There are 14 residues in the CDR3. Trimming at V came to 6 bases and at J to 9 bases, leaving 12 bases not matched to a gene. CDR1 SGHAT and CDR2 FQNNGV come from the germline V gene. Source material: PBMCs. This clonotype originated in a woman aged 35 to 49 in good health. Some clones in this sample may be carry-over from other donors' samples. V gene TRBV11-2 combines with J gene TRBJ2-5; the match to TRBD2 covers 8 bases. Here the CDR3 reads CASRTTSVTTAQYF. CDR3 in DNA: TGTGCCAGCAGGACGACTAGCGTGACCACGGCCCAGTACTTC.